A single sample gave rise to the 10 T cell receptor beta chains below, sequenced in a study of Ad26.COV2.S vaccination and SARS-CoV-2 variants. Generated by immunoSEQ multiplex PCR, the TCRdb table keeps only in-frame clones and is missing some. Among 400,000 to 500,000 clones listed, nearly 90% were seen once. Documented treatment: 15 to 20 received Ad26.COV2.S at low or high dose, single or two shots; 5 received placebo; per-sample allocation not given. After the first vaccine or placebo injection, samples were drawn on day 63. The starting material was peripheral blood, obtained in a trial of Ad26.COV2.S vaccine versus placebo. The receptors were gathered from a person between 18 and 65 years old who received the Ad26.COV2.S COVID-19 vaccine or a placebo.

J is TRBJ1-4 and V is TRBV6-6; possible D gene TRBD1, 6 bases. Germline CDR1 and CDR2: MNHNY and SVGAGI (reference sequence). The CDR3 sequence is 13 residues long. V dropped 0 bases and J dropped 13 bases, with 12 bases sitting between them. The CDR3 DNA sequence: TGTGCCAGCAGTTACTCTATCGGACAGCCACTGTTTTTT. This gives the protein CASSYSIGQPLFF.

V usage is TRBV6-4 and J usage is TRBJ2-5, with a weak D call TRBD2 (5 bases). Trimming shortened V by 4 bases and J by 5 bases, and 14 bases separated the two germline ends. This CDR3 has 14 amino acids. Germline-derived CDR1 and CDR2 are MRHNA and SNTAGT. CDR3 nucleotides: TGTGCCAGCAGTGTTAGCGTTAGCGTGGAGACCCAGTACTTC. It yields the protein CASSVSVSVETQYF.

The CDR3, as DNA: TGCGCCAGCAGCCAAGATGATAGGGACAGCTATGGCTACACCTTC. Amino acid sequence: CASSQDDRDSYGYTF. V is TRBV4-1 and J is TRBJ1-2; 7 bases line up with TRBD1. The CDR3 consists of 15 residues. Trimming removed 0 bases from V and 4 bases from J; junction bases left unmatched: 5. The germline V gene has CDR1 MGHRA and CDR2 YSYEKL.

This rearrangement joins TRBV28 to TRBJ1-1; D not resolved. Looked up from germline, CDR1 is MDHEN and CDR2 is SYDVKM. This CDR3 region has 11 residues. Trimming left V 5 bases short and J 6 bases short, with 7 bases between. CDR3 amino acids: CASSTAAEAFF. The CDR3 DNA follows: TGTGCCAGCAGTACCGCCGCTGAAGCTTTCTTT.

The table lists this clone with a few counts. The chain recombines TRBV4-1 with TRBJ2-1; the match to TRBD1 covers 7 bases. The germline V gene has CDR1 MGHRA and CDR2 YSYEKL. The length of the CDR3 is 19 residues. V was clipped by 1 base and J by 4 bases; unmatched bases: 16. The CDR3 sequence: CASSQGALTQGSLYNEQFF. The CDR3 DNA is TGCGCCAGCAGCCAAGGGGCCCTGACACAGGGGTCCCTGTACAATGAGCAGTTCTTC.

The chain recombines TRBV7-9 with TRBJ2-1, with D tentatively TRBD1 (6 bases). CDR3 length: 15 amino acids. Germline V gene sequence: CDR1 SEHNR, CDR2 FQNEAQ (reference sequence). Trimming took 2 bases from V and 5 from J, leaving 13 bases between them. The CDR3 DNA follows: TGTGCCAGCAGCTTACAGGGGACACCGAACAATGAGCAGTTCTTC. Encoded protein: CASSLQGTPNNEQFF.

This chain connects TRBV7-2 to TRBJ2-7, with 13 bases lining up with TRBD2. V shed 4 bases, J shed 4 bases, and the junction held 4 bases outside the gene matches. This CDR3 contains 15 residues. Germline CDR1 and CDR2: SGHTA and FQGNSA. The CDR3 DNA reads TGTGCCAGCAGCTCCTTGGGACTAGCGGGATACGAGCAGTACGTC. This gives the protein CASSSLGLAGYEQYV.

This chain uses TRBV11-2 with TRBJ2-1; D is ambiguous. The CDR3 runs 14 residues. The V gene lost 1 base and the J gene lost 8 bases, with 12 bases spanning the gap. Germline V gene lookup returns CDR1 SGHAT and CDR2 FQNNGV. CDR3 nucleotide sequence: TGTGCCAGCAGCTTAGGAGGTTCGCGGTATGAGCAGTTCTTC. Translation: CASSLGGSRYEQFF.

Here the CDR3 reads CASSWYVLRAEQFF. The CDR3 DNA sequence: TGTGCCAGCAGCTGGTACGTGTTGCGCGCTGAGCAGTTCTTC. J is TRBJ2-1 and V is TRBV5-6, with D unresolved. V was pared by 3 bases and J by 9 bases, with 16 bases between. Looked up from germline, CDR1 is SGHDT and CDR2 is YYEEEE. This CDR3 has 14 amino acids.

This clone is a singleton in its sample. The chain has TRBV10-3 and TRBJ2-2, with D possibly matching TRBD2 (6 bases). The V gene's germline CDR1 is ENHRY and CDR2 SYGVKD. V dropped 3 bases and J dropped 7 bases, with 9 bases sitting between them. CDR3 length: 13 residues. The CDR3 is CAISDGGRGELFF. The CDR3 nucleotides read TGTGCCATCAGTGACGGGGGACGCGGGGAGCTGTTTTTT.